This T cell receptor (beta chain) originates from a study of cytomegalovirus exposure and HLA in healthy donors. Regarding the study as a whole: Follow-up analysis seemed to connect common viral pathogens with several of the most significant clusters identified. Excluded: some indistinguishable V segments such as TRBV6-2 and TRBV6-3. A missense DCLRE1C variant was associated with V- and J-gene trimming of TCR beta chains in a later analysis, and an independent cohort replicated the association. For most TCR sequences rarity was the rule, although some public TCRs occurred in many donors.

This clone was observed once. Its target is unknown. The junction had 2 bases not matched to a gene; V was cut back by 0 bases and J by 2 bases. Per germline, CDR1 MNHEY and CDR2 SMNVEV (reference sequence). The length of the CDR3 is 16 residues. PCR used 60 Vbeta primers and 13 Jbeta primers. Data came from immunoSEQ multiplex PCR; TCRdb stores just in-frame clones and leaves some out. The sample gives approximately 150,000 clones, 77% of which show up once; under 2% is in the top ten. This TCR derives from a woman aged 25-40 years in good health and CMV-seronegative. Material: PBMCs. This rearrangement joins TRBV27 to TRBJ2-1; 9 bases are shared with TRBD2. CDR3 nucleotides: TGTGCCAGCAGTTTATCGCGGGGGGGCCCCTACAATGAGCAGTTCTTC. This gives the protein CASSLSRGGPYNEQFF.